Below are 10 T cell receptor beta chains sequenced from a single sample in a study of T cells of healthy individuals. TCRdb passed the 5' RACE reads through MiXCR, listing each CDR3 protein once. The table lists approximately 100,000 distinct CDR3 sequences, approximately 16% of them singletons. The receptors derive from a human donor in good health.

The sample holds many counts of this clonotype. The genes are TRBV4-3 and TRBJ2-3; 10 positions match TRBD2. Trimming removed 4 bases from V and 2 bases from J; junction bases left unmatched: 9. The CDR3 totals 17 residues. The germline V gene has CDR1 LGHNA and CDR2 YSLEER. The DNA of the CDR3 is TGCGCCAGCAGCCTTAGTGGGACTAGCGATAACACAGATACGCAGTATTTT. Protein: CASSLSGTSDNTDTQYF.

The chain combines TRBV3-1 with TRBJ1-5; perhaps TRBD1 as D (6 bases). CDR3 length: 16 amino acids. Germline V lookup: CDR1 LGHDT, CDR2 YNNKEL (reference sequence). V was trimmed by 2 bases and J by 2 bases, leaving 13 bases between them. The CDR3 loop is CASSQTGRYGNQPQHF. In nucleotides, the CDR3 is TGTGCCAGCAGCCAAACAGGGAGGTACGGCAATCAGCCCCAGCATTTT. Full variable domain (remainder filled in from reference TRBV3-1 and TRBJ1-5): DTAVSQTPKYLVTQMGNDKSIKCEQNLGHDTMYWYKQDSKKFLKIMFSYNNKELIINETVPNRFSPKSPDKAHLNLHINSLELGDSAVYFCASSQTGRYGNQPQHFGDGTRLSIL.

The rearrangement uses TRBV27 and TRBJ1-2; TRBD1 agrees at 8 bases. This CDR3 has 16 amino acids. Looked up from germline, CDR1 is MNHEY and CDR2 is SMNVEV (reference sequence). V lost 0 bases to trimming and J lost 0 bases; unmatched junction nucleotides: 3. CDR3 loop: CASSLSTGAANYGYTF. CDR3 nucleotides: TGTGCCAGCAGTTTATCGACAGGGGCCGCTAACTATGGCTACACCTTC.

This clonotype was detected only a few times. The chain recombines TRBV7-9 with TRBJ2-1; 8 positions match TRBD2. The CDR3 covers 15 residues. Germline values: CDR1 SEHNR, CDR2 FQNEAQ (reference sequence). V was clipped by 6 bases and J by 4 bases; unmatched bases: 8. The CDR3, as DNA: TGTGCCAGCAGTCCACTAGCGGAGGGGTACAATGAGCAGTTCTTC. It yields the protein CASSPLAEGYNEQFF. Using reference TRBV7-9 and TRBJ2-1 for the parts outside the CDR3, the full variable domain is DTGVSQNPRHKITKRGQNVTFRCDPISEHNRLYWYRQTLGQGPEFLTYFQNEAQLEKSRLLSDRFSAERPKGSFSTLEIQRTEQGDSAMYLCASSPLAEGYNEQFFGPGTRLTVL.

Ten or more counts support this clonotype. This chain uses TRBV24-1 with TRBJ2-2; D tentatively fits TRBD1 or TRBD2 (5 bases each). The CDR3 is 15 residues long. In germline, CDR1 is KGHDR, CDR2 SFDVKD. Trimming removed 0 bases from V and 5 bases from J, with 9 bases in between. The CDR3 reads CATSDLGTQTGELFF. In nucleotides, the CDR3 is TGTGCCACCAGTGATTTGGGGACCCAGACCGGGGAGCTGTTTTTT.

This clonotype was seen ten or more times. The chain has TRBV15 and TRBJ2-3, with 7 bases matching TRBD2. Germline V gene lookup returns CDR1 LNHNV and CDR2 YYDKDF (reference sequence). CDR3 length equals 14 residues. V trimming: 4 bases; J trimming: 10 bases; junction bases outside the gene matches: 11. CDR3 nucleotides: TGTGCCACCAGCATCCCGGGAGGAGGTCTTTCGCAGTATTTT. Translating gives CATSIPGGGLSQYF.

CDR3 amino acids: CASGRDRFSNTGELFF. CDR3 nucleotide sequence: TGTGCCAGCGGCCGGGACAGATTCTCGAACACCGGGGAGCTGTTTTTT. The chain uses TRBV6-1 and TRBJ2-2, with TRBD1 matching 7 bases. The CDR3 runs to 16 residues. Germline CDR1 MNHNS, CDR2 SASEGT. The J segment lost 0 bases and the V segment lost 8 bases, leaving 9 bases of the junction unmatched.

The chain couples TRBV6-5 to TRBJ2-5; D is possibly TRBD1 or TRBD2 (5 bases each). This CDR3 spans 14 amino acids. V was pared by 3 bases and J by 5 bases, with 13 bases between. Germline CDR1 MNHEY, CDR2 SVGAGI. CDR3 amino acids: CASSYAGTTETQYF. CDR3 DNA sequence: TGTGCCAGCAGTTATGCAGGGACCACGGAGACCCAGTACTTC.

Many counts were recorded for this clonotype. V is TRBV13 and J is TRBJ2-7, with D perhaps TRBD1 (6 bases). The CDR3 extends over 16 amino acids. V was cut by 0 bases and J by 5 bases, with 17 bases left in between. Germline lookup yields CDR1 PRHDT and CDR2 FYEKMQ (reference sequence). DNA of the CDR3: TGTGCCAGCAGCTTAGGCGTTTGGGGGCTCCGGGACGAGCAGTACTTC. It codes for CASSLGVWGLRDEQYF. Filled out from reference TRBV13 and TRBJ2-7, the complete variable domain reads AAGVIQSPRHLIKEKRETATLKCYPIPRHDTVYWYQQGPGQDPQFLISFYEKMQSDKGSIPDRFSAQQFSDYHSELNMSSLELGDSALYFCASSLGVWGLRDEQYFGPGTRLTVT.

In this sample, this clonotype turned up many times. This chain connects TRBV29-1 to TRBJ2-5, with D perhaps matching TRBD1 (6 bases). Germline V gives CDR1 SQVTM, CDR2 ANQGSEA. V dropped 2 bases and J dropped 7 bases, with 14 bases sitting between them. CDR3 length equals 13 residues. CDR3 in DNA: TGCAGCGTTGAAAAAGAGGTCAGGGGGACCCAGTACTTC. The encoded protein is CSVEKEVRGTQYF.